A single sample is the source of the 5 T cell receptor beta chains below, sequenced in a study of blood T cell repertoires in COVID-19. TCRdb keeps only in-frame clones here, not all; method: immunoSEQ multiplex PCR. Here the sample spans approximately 340,000 clones, roughly 87% being singletons. The sequenced sample consisted of peripheral blood. The receptors were gathered from a man aged 25-45 years with COVID-19, enrolled during active disease.

The chain employs TRBV4-1 and TRBJ2-7, with D possibly being TRBD1 (5 bases). This CDR3 has 15 residues. V was shortened by 0 bases and J by 4 bases, with 13 bases between the two germline ends. Germline-derived CDR1 and CDR2 are MGHRA and YSYEKL. CDR3 DNA: TGCGCCAGCAGCCAAGAAGTGGACACCTTTTACGAGCAGTACTTC. Amino acid sequence: CASSQEVDTFYEQYF.

The chain links TRBV29-1 to TRBJ1-1; a weak D match, TRBD1 (6 bases). There are 17 residues in the CDR3. Per the germline V gene, CDR1 is SQVTM and CDR2 is ANQGSEA. Trimming pared 2 bases from V and 0 bases from J, leaving 19 bases between. CDR3 DNA: TGCAGCGTTGAAACTCTCGGGACACCGCTCATGAACACTGAAGCTTTCTTT. Its translation is CSVETLGTPLMNTEAFF.

This sequence joins TRBV7-9 and TRBJ1-1; D unresolved. Trimming removed 5 bases from V and 1 base from J, with 14 bases in between. The CDR3 consists of 15 residues. Germline lookup yields CDR1 SEHNR and CDR2 FQNEAQ (reference sequence). The CDR3 loop reads CASSPPFGGNTEAFF. In nucleotides, the CDR3 is TGTGCCAGCAGCCCCCCTTTTGGCGGGAACACTGAAGCTTTCTTT.

The rearrangement links TRBV7-9 to TRBJ1-2, with TRBD1 identical over 8 bases. Germline V gene lookup returns CDR1 SEHNR and CDR2 FQNEAQ (reference sequence). The V and J ends lost 0 bases and 4 bases, in that order; junction bases with no gene match: 4. This CDR3 region has 15 residues. The CDR3, as DNA: TGTGCCAGCAGCTTAGCGGACAGGGAGTCCTATGGCTACACCTTC. This encodes CASSLADRESYGYTF.

The chain recombines TRBV27 with TRBJ1-1; TRBD1 might be the D (6 bases). Germline lookup yields CDR1 MNHEY and CDR2 SMNVEV (reference sequence). The CDR3 runs to 14 residues. V lost 2 bases, J lost 0 bases, and 7 bases lay in between. CDR3 protein: CASSLGDMNTEAFF. CDR3 sequence (DNA): TGTGCCAGCAGTTTAGGGGACATGAACACTGAAGCTTTCTTT.